This TCR beta chain was identified during a study of T cell responses to AZD1222 COVID-19 vaccine. Germline lookup yields CDR1 LGHDT and CDR2 YNNKEL (reference sequence). This CDR3 contains 12 residues. V lost 8 bases and J lost 6, with 10 bases in between. Profiled with immunoSEQ multiplex PCR; TCRdb holds only in-frame clones, not every one. The sample consists of some 200,000 clones, roughly 91% of them appearing once. This TCR came from an adult who received the AZD1222 COVID-19 vaccine. V and J are TRBV3-1 (or the pseudogene TRBV3-2) and TRBJ2-2; D gene unclear. This material consisted of peripheral blood, taken 28 days after the second AZD1222 dose. CDR3 nucleotides: TGTGCCAGCGGTCGTTGGGCCGGGGAGCTGTTTTTT. Translation: CASGRWAGELFF.